The source of this T cell receptor beta chain is a study of CD4 and CD8 cells across lung adenocarcinoma regions. Samples came from patients with localized non-small cell lung adenocarcinoma. Germline V CDR1 and CDR2: ENHRY, SYGVKD. The CDR3 spans 14 residues. From the PCR reads, TCRdb called clonotypes with MiXCR, one entry per CDR3 protein. The data show around 10,000 distinct CDR3 sequences, approximately 46% seen once. The material sequenced was CD8+ T cells from the margin of a lung tumor. This sequence was found in a male donor with lung adenocarcinoma. The CD4 and CD8 labels of this study may be unreliable. V and J are TRBV10-3 and TRBJ2-1; 8 bases match TRBD1. The J call is in doubt because the DNA end fits TRBJ2-7 better. CDR3 DNA: TGTGCCATCAATGGGGGGACAGGATCCTACGAGCAGTACTTC. Residues: CAINGGTGSYEQYF.